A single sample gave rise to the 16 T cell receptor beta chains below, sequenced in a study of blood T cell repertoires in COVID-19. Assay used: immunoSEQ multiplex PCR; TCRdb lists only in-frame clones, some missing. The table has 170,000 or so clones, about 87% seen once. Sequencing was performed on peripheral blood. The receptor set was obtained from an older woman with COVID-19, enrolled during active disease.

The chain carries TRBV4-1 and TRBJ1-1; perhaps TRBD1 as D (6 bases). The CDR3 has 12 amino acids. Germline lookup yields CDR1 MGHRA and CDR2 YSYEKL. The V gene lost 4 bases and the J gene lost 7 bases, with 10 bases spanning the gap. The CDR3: CASSPRGFEAFF. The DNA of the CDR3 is TGCGCCAGCAGCCCTAGGGGGTTTGAAGCTTTCTTT.

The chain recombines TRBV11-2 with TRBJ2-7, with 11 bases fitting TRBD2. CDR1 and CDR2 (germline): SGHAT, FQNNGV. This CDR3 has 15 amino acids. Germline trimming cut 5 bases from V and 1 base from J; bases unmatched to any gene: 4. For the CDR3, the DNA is TGTGCCAGCAGCCGTACTAGCGGGGGTTCCTACGAGCAGTACTTC. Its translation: CASSRTSGGSYEQYF.

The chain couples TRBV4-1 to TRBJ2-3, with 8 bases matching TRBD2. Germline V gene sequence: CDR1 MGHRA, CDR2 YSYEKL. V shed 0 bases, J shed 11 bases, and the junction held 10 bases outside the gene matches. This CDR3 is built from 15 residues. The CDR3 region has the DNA TGCGCCAGCAGCCAAGAGGCAGCGGGAGTATTTTGGCAGTATTTT. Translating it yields CASSQEAAGVFWQYF.

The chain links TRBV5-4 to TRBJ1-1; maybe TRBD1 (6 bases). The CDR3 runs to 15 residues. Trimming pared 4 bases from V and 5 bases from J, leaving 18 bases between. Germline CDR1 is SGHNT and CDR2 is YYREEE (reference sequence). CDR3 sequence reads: CASSLNGQLWTEAFF. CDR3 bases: TGTGCCAGCAGCCTGAACGGACAGCTGTGGACTGAAGCTTTCTTT.

This CDR3 reads CASSLVQGDQPQHF. The DNA for the CDR3 is TGTGCCAGCAGTTTAGTCCAGGGCGATCAGCCCCAGCATTTT. The chain uses TRBV27 and TRBJ1-5, with D tentatively TRBD1 (5 bases). Germline lookup yields CDR1 MNHEY and CDR2 SMNVEV (reference sequence). V lost 2 bases and J 5 bases, leaving 10 bases between the germline ends. This CDR3 contains 14 residues.

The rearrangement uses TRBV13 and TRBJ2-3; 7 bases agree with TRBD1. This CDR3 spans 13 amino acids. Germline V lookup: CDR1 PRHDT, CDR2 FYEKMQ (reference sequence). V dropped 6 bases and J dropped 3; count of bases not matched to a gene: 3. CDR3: CASRMTGTDTQYF. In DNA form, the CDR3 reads TGTGCCAGCAGAATGACAGGGACAGATACGCAGTATTTT.

The CDR3 region has the DNA TGTGCCAGCAGTCCTATGGGCTATTCACCCCTCCACTTT. This gives the protein CASSPMGYSPLHF. V is TRBV6-5 and J is TRBJ1-6, with D hard to call. The CDR3 loop spans 13 amino acids. Germline CDR1 and CDR2: MNHEY and SVGAGI. Trimming took 5 bases from V and 8 from J, leaving 10 bases between them.

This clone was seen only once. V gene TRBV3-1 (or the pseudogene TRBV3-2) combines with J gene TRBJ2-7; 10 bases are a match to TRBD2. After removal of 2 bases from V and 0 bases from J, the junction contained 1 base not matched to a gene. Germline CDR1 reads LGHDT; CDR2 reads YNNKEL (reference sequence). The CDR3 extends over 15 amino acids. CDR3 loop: CASSQPSGSSYEQYF. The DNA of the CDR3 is TGTGCCAGCAGCCAACCTAGCGGGAGCTCCTACGAGCAGTACTTC.

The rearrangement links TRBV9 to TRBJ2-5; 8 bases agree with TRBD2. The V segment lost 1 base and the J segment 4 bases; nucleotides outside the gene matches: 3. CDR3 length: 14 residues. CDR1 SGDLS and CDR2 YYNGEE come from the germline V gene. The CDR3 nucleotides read TGTGCCAGCAGCGTAAAGGCGGGAGGAGAGACCCAGTACTTC. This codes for CASSVKAGGETQYF. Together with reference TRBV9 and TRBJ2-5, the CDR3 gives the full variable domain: DSGVTQTPKHLITATGQRVTLRCSPRSGDLSVYWYQQSLDQGLQFLIQYYNGEERAKGNILERFSAQQFPDLHSELNLSSLELGDSALYFCASSVKAGGETQYFGPGTRLLVL.

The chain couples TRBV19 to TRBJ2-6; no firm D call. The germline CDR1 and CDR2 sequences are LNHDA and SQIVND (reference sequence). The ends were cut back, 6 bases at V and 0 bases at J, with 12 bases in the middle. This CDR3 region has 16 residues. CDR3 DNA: TGTGCCAGTAGATCCAGTGGCCGCTCTGGGGCCAACGTCCTGACTTTC. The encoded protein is CASRSSGRSGANVLTF. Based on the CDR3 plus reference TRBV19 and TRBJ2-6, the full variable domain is DGGITQSPKYLFRKEGQNVTLSCEQNLNHDAMYWYRQDPGQGLRLIYYSQIVNDFQKGDIAEGYSVSREKKESFPLTVTSAQKNPTAFYLCASRSSGRSGANVLTFGAGSRLTVL.

CDR3 sequence: CAIRTGSGNTIYF. DNA of the CDR3: TGTGCCATCAGGACGGGCTCTGGAAACACCATATATTTT. V usage is TRBV10-3 and J usage is TRBJ1-3; D is unresolved. The ends were cut back, 6 bases at V and 0 bases at J, with 6 bases in the middle. Looked up from germline, CDR1 is ENHRY and CDR2 is SYGVKD. The CDR3 length is 13 residues.

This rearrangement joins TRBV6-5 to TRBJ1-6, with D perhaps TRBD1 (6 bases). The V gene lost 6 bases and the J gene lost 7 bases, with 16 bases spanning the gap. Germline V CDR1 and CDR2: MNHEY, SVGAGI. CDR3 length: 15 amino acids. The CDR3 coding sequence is TGTGCCAGCAGAGTAGACAGGTCAAGGAATTCACCCCTCCACTTT. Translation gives CASRVDRSRNSPLHF.

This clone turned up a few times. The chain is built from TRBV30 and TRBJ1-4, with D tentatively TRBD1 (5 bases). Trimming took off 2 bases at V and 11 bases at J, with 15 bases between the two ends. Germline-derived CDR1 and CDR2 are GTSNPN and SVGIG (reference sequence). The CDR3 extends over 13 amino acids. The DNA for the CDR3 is TGTGCCTGGAGTAAAAATCAGGGCGACAAACTGTTTTTT. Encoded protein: CAWSKNQGDKLFF.

The CDR3 is CAWDGTSGSRYEQYF. The CDR3 region has the DNA TGTGCCTGGGATGGGACTAGCGGGAGTCGTTACGAGCAGTACTTC. The gene calls are TRBV30 and TRBJ2-7; 14 nucleotides line up with TRBD2. Germline V gene lookup returns CDR1 GTSNPN and CDR2 SVGIG (reference sequence). V shed 5 bases, J shed 4 bases, and the junction held 7 bases outside the gene matches. This CDR3 comprises 15 residues.

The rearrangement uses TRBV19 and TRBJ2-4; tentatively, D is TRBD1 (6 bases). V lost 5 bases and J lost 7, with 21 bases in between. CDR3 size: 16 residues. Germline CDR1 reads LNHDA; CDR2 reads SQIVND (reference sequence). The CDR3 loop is CASSPVAGATLNIQYF. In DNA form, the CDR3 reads TGTGCCAGTAGTCCGGTGGCAGGGGCGACTTTGAACATTCAGTACTTC.

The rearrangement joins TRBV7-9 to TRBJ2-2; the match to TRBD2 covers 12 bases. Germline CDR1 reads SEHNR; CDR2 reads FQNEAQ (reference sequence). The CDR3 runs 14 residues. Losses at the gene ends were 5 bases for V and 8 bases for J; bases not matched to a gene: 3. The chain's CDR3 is CASSRLAGEGELFF. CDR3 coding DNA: TGTGCCAGCAGCAGACTAGCGGGAGAAGGGGAGCTGTTTTTT.